The 5 T cell receptor beta chains in this list originate from one sample, sequenced in a study of T cell repertoires in cytomegalovirus infection. Antigens of these TCRs are unknown. TCRdb analysed the reads with MiXCR anew, one entry per CDR3 protein. This sample has 55,000 to 85,000 distinct CDR3 sequences, with approximately 20% found just once. The specimen comprised CD8+ T cells from cultured PBMCs, sampled from culture after CMV antigen stimulation. These receptors were collected from a human donor in good health (CMV status not recorded). Some clones in this sample may be carry-over from other donors' samples.

The chain combines TRBV11-2 with TRBJ2-7, with TRBD2 as a possible D gene (5 bases). V was shortened by 1 base and J by 4 bases, with 32 bases between the two germline ends. Germline-derived CDR1 and CDR2 are SGHAT and FQNNGV. The CDR3 loop spans 21 amino acids. The CDR3 region is CASSLVTLEGFVAGAAYEQYF. CDR3 DNA sequence: TGTGCCAGCAGCTTAGTTACTCTCGAGGGTTTCGTTGCCGGAGCTGCGTACGAGCAGTACTTC. Full variable domain (missing parts from reference TRBV11-2 and TRBJ2-7): EAGVAQSPRYKIIEKRQSVAFWCNPISGHATLYWYQQILGQGPKLLIQFQNNGVVDDSQLPKDRFSAERLKGVDSTLKIQPAKLEDSAVYLCASSLVTLEGFVAGAAYEQYFGPGTRLTVT.

This clonotype has only a few counts. The chain links TRBV7-9 to TRBJ1-6; D gene ambiguous. Between the trimmed V and J ends, which lost 3 bases and 6 bases, there was a span of 9 bases. The germline V gene encodes CDR1 SEHNR and CDR2 FQNEAQ (reference sequence). The CDR3 covers 14 residues. CDR3 coding DNA: TGTGCCAGCAGCTTTTTGGTGGGTAATTCACCCCTCCACTTT. Translating it yields CASSFLVGNSPLHF.

A few counts support this clonotype. The chain carries TRBV4-2 and TRBJ1-1, with D uncertain. Trimming cost V 0 bases and J 3 bases, with 11 bases left between them. There are 15 residues in the CDR3. CDR1 and CDR2 (germline): LGHNA, YNFKEQ. The CDR3 nucleotides read TGTGCCAGCAGCCAAGAAGAGGGAGGGTACACTGAAGCTTTCTTT. It encodes CASSQEEGGYTEAFF.

The V call is TRBV5-1, the J call TRBJ2-5; 14 positions agree with TRBD2. Germline V gene sequence: CDR1 SGHRS, CDR2 YFSETQ. The CDR3 contains 17 residues. The trim removed 0 bases at V and 0 bases at J, leaving 1 base unmatched. CDR3 bases: TGCGCCAGCAGCTTGGGGACTAGCGGGGGGTACCAAGAGACCCAGTACTTC. This sequence encodes CASSLGTSGGYQETQYF.

This chain uses TRBV4-3 with TRBJ2-1; D may be TRBD2 (5 bases). The CDR3 is 18 residues long. CDR1 and CDR2 from the germline V gene are LGHNA and YSLEER. With 3 bases removed from V and 3 bases from J, the gap between germline ends came to 21 bases. The CDR3 DNA follows: TGCGCCAGCAGCCACGCCACCAGCGGCGGCCAATTCTACAATGAGCAGTTCTTC. Translating gives CASSHATSGGQFYNEQFF.